The 4 T cell receptor beta chains listed next were all sequenced from one sample in a study of graft-versus-host responses after intestinal transplantation. Sequenced by immunoSEQ multiplex PCR; TCRdb stores in-frame clones only, minus some. The sample has about 88,000 clones; 75% to 95% are singletons. These receptors lack a known antigen. The material sequenced was unstimulated CD4+ T cells sorted from spleen or lymph node cells, taken before transplant. Receptors originate from a human donor who was the organ donor for an intestinal transplant.

This clone appeared a single time. The genes are TRBV18 and TRBJ2-3; 8 nucleotides line up with TRBD2. CDR3 length equals 14 residues. CDR1 and CDR2 (germline): KGHSH, LQKENI. With V trimmed by 3 bases and J by 1 base, 0 bases remained unmatched. The CDR3 DNA sequence: TGTGCCAGCTCACCGACTAGCGGCACAGATACGCAGTATTTT. Its translation is CASSPTSGTDTQYF.

The chain has TRBV5-1 and TRBJ1-6, with 7 bases aligning to TRBD1. The CDR3 loop spans 18 amino acids. Per germline, CDR1 SGHRS and CDR2 YFSETQ. The V segment lost 4 bases and the J segment 0 bases; nucleotides outside the gene matches: 10. This CDR3 is CASSIRTGLSSYNSPLHF. In nucleotides, the CDR3 is TGCGCCAGCAGCATCCGGACAGGACTCAGCTCCTATAATTCACCCCTCCACTTT.

The gene calls are TRBV18 and TRBJ1-2; D is possibly TRBD1 (6 bases). The V gene lost 2 bases and the J gene lost 4 bases, with 14 bases spanning the gap. The CDR3 consists of 15 residues. CDR1 is KGHSH, CDR2 LQKENI, per germline. The CDR3 is CASSPGKQGPYGYTF. In nucleotides, the CDR3 is TGTGCCAGCTCACCAGGAAAACAGGGTCCCTATGGCTACACCTTC.

This sequence joins TRBV19 and TRBJ1-4; D may be TRBD1 (5 bases). The V end lost 6 bases, the J end lost 7 bases, and 15 bases lay between the germline ends. Per the germline V gene, CDR1 is LNHDA and CDR2 is SQIVND (reference sequence). The CDR3 is 14 residues long. Here the CDR3 reads CASSTTGGGEKLFF. In DNA, the CDR3 is TGTGCCAGTAGCACTACCGGGGGGGGTGAAAAACTGTTTTTT. Full variable domain (rest looked up from reference TRBV19 and TRBJ1-4): DGGITQSPKYLFRKEGQNVTLSCEQNLNHDAMYWYRQDPGQGLRLIYYSQIVNDFQKGDIAEGYSVSREKKESFPLTVTSAQKNPTAFYLCASSTTGGGEKLFFGSGTQLSVL.